This entry lists 27 T cell receptor beta chains sequenced from one sample in a study of blood T cell repertoires in COVID-19. Profiling relied on immunoSEQ multiplex PCR, and the TCRdb table lists in-frame clones only, not all of them. Of approximately 160,000 clones listed, 84% were seen once; the top ten hold around 20%. The specimen sequenced was peripheral blood. The receptors shown here come from a woman aged 80 or over with acute or convalescent COVID-19.

The gene calls are TRBV6-5 and TRBJ2-1, with TRBD2 identical over 7 bases. V gave up 6 bases and J gave up 8 bases; unmatched junction bases: 1. Germline V lookup: CDR1 MNHEY, CDR2 SVGAGI. The CDR3 runs 11 residues. The CDR3 sequence is CASSRGDEQFF. CDR3 coding DNA: TGTGCCAGCAGCCGGGGGGATGAGCAGTTCTTC.

This chain links TRBV6-5 with TRBJ1-2, with TRBD1 as a possible D gene (5 bases). CDR1 MNHEY and CDR2 SVGAGI come from the germline V gene. The CDR3 spans 15 residues. Trimming removed 0 bases at V and 0 bases at J, with 8 bases between. The CDR3 DNA reads as TGTGCCAGCAGTTACTCTGGGGCGCCTAACTATGGCTACACCTTC. Translation: CASSYSGAPNYGYTF.

The chain joins TRBV18 to TRBJ2-1; 9 positions match TRBD2. CDR1 and CDR2 (germline): KGHSH, LQKENI. The ends lost 4 bases at V and 6 bases at J; junction bases unmatched: 4. The CDR3 is 14 residues long. The CDR3 nucleotides are TGTGCCAGCTCACAACTAGCGGGTCCCAATGAGCAGTTCTTC. Translating gives CASSQLAGPNEQFF. Looking up the rest from reference TRBV18 and TRBJ2-1 gives the full variable domain: NAGVMQNPRHLVRRRGQEARLRCSPMKGHSHVYWYRQLPEEGLKFMVYLQKENIIDESGMPKERFSAEFPKEGPSILRIQQVVRGDSAAYFCASSQLAGPNEQFFGPGTRLTVL.

The CDR3 is CASSAFSGGGAGETQYF. DNA for the CDR3: TGCGCCAGCAGCGCGTTTTCTGGCGGGGGGGCCGGAGAGACCCAGTACTTC. The V call is TRBV5-1, the J call TRBJ2-5; TRBD2 matches 9 bases. The ends lost 4 bases at V and 4 bases at J; junction bases unmatched: 14. CDR3 size: 17 residues. Germline assignment: CDR1 SGHRS and CDR2 YFSETQ. Drawing the rest from reference TRBV5-1 and TRBJ2-5, the complete variable domain is KAGVTQTPRYLIKTRGQQVTLSCSPISGHRSVSWYQQTPGQGLQFLFEYFSETQRNKGNFPGRFSGRQFSNSRSEMNVSTLELGDSALYLCASSAFSGGGAGETQYFGPGTRLLVL.

The gene calls are TRBV30 and TRBJ1-3, with D perhaps TRBD1 (5 bases). The CDR3 sequence is 16 residues long. In germline, CDR1 is GTSNPN, CDR2 SVGIG (reference sequence). Trimming removed 1 base from V and 0 bases from J, with 13 bases in between. The CDR3 bases are TGTGCCTGGAGTGCGCCGGGACTGAGCTCTGGAAACACCATATATTTT. This translates into CAWSAPGLSSGNTIYF.

The rearrangement joins TRBV20-1 to TRBJ2-5; tentative D call: TRBD2 (6 bases). Germline-derived CDR1 and CDR2 are DFQATT and SNEGSKA (reference sequence). Deletions cut 3 bases from V and 1 base from J, with 15 bases between. The length of the CDR3 is 15 residues. CDR3 sequence: CSASSLAGGQETQYF. For the CDR3, the DNA is TGCAGTGCTAGTAGCCTAGCCGGGGGCCAAGAGACCCAGTACTTC.

The rearrangement uses TRBV5-1 and TRBJ2-1; 9 bases map to TRBD2. The J segment lost 9 bases and the V segment lost 1 base, leaving 8 bases of the junction unmatched. The CDR3 has 15 amino acids. CDR1 is SGHRS and CDR2 is YFSETQ in the germline V gene. The CDR3 sequence is CASSLNAGGLGEQFF. DNA of the CDR3: TGCGCCAGCAGCTTGAATGCGGGGGGGCTCGGTGAGCAGTTCTTC.

J is TRBJ2-1 and V is TRBV5-1; tentative D call: TRBD1 (5 bases). Germline-derived CDR1 and CDR2 are SGHRS and YFSETQ. This CDR3 spans 14 amino acids. The ends were cut back, 0 bases at V and 3 bases at J, with 7 bases in the middle. The CDR3 here is CASSLGQYYNEQFF. The CDR3 DNA sequence: TGCGCCAGCAGCTTGGGACAGTACTACAATGAGCAGTTCTTC.

V gene TRBV4-2 combines with J gene TRBJ2-5; TRBD2 matches 13 bases. Germline V gives CDR1 LGHNA, CDR2 YNFKEQ. After removal of 6 bases from V and 4 bases from J, the junction contained 8 bases not matched to a gene. The CDR3 consists of 16 residues. The CDR3 nucleotides are TGTGCCAGCAGAAAGACTAGCGGGAGGTTTGGAGAGACCCAGTACTTC. This codes for CASRKTSGRFGETQYF.

The rearrangement joins TRBV5-4 to TRBJ1-2; tentative D call: TRBD1 (6 bases). Germline V gene lookup returns CDR1 SGHNT and CDR2 YYREEE (reference sequence). The CDR3 runs to 13 residues. Trimming cost V 4 bases and J 1 base, with 8 bases left between them. The CDR3 bases are TGTGCCAGCAGCGGGACAAGTAACTATGGCTACACCTTC. This sequence encodes CASSGTSNYGYTF.

This clone was recorded only once. This chain links TRBV2 with TRBJ2-3, with 7 positions matching TRBD2. The CDR3 spans 15 residues. With 3 bases clipped from V and 0 bases from J, the junction kept 3 bases outside the gene matches. Per the germline V gene, CDR1 is SNHLY and CDR2 is FYNNEI. CDR3: CASSDRLASTDTQYF. In nucleotides, the CDR3 is TGTGCCAGCAGTGACCGACTAGCAAGCACAGATACGCAGTATTTT.

The genes are TRBV29-1 and TRBJ2-7; D is unresolved. The CDR3 is 11 residues long. Germline assignment: CDR1 SQVTM and CDR2 ANQGSEA. V lost 4 bases and J lost 2, with 6 bases in between. This CDR3 is CSVVAAYEQYF. The CDR3 DNA reads TGCAGCGTTGTGGCAGCCTACGAGCAGTACTTC.

This chain links TRBV9 with TRBJ1-1; 8 bases match TRBD1. Germline V gives CDR1 SGDLS, CDR2 YYNGEE. The CDR3 consists of 13 residues. The J segment lost 1 base and the V segment lost 7 bases, leaving 3 bases of the junction unmatched. In nucleotides, the CDR3 is TGTGCCAGCGGACAGGGCACGAACACTGAAGCTTTCTTT. This codes for CASGQGTNTEAFF.

The chain employs TRBV7-9 and TRBJ1-2, with 9 bases lining up with TRBD1. CDR1 is SEHNR, CDR2 FQNEAQ, per germline (reference sequence). The CDR3 runs to 15 residues. V was pared by 6 bases and J by 7 bases, with 12 bases of the junction left unmatched. The CDR3 bases are TGTGCCAGCAGTCCCTCCGGGACAGGGAAGATTGGCTACACCTTC. Amino acid sequence: CASSPSGTGKIGYTF.

The chain is built from TRBV3-1 (or the pseudogene TRBV3-2) and TRBJ2-1; TRBD1 might be the D (6 bases). Germline values: CDR1 LGHDT, CDR2 YNNKEL (reference sequence). Trimming stripped 4 bases from V and 7 bases from J, with 11 bases between. This CDR3 contains 13 residues. CDR3 region: CASSRARGNEQFF. CDR3 in DNA: TGTGCCAGCAGCCGCGCCAGGGGAAATGAGCAGTTCTTC.

This clone showed up many times. The V gene is TRBV6-1, the J gene TRBJ2-2; D is undetermined. V shed 1 base and J shed 4 bases, with 13 bases lying between them. The length of the CDR3 is 16 residues. CDR1 is MNHNS, CDR2 SASEGT, per germline. Here the CDR3 DNA reads TGTGCCAGCAGTGAAGGAAAAGGCGACTTCACCGGGGAGCTGTTTTTT. Protein: CASSEGKGDFTGELFF.

The chain combines TRBV2 with TRBJ2-4, with 7 bases matching TRBD1. With 6 bases clipped from V and 0 bases from J, the junction kept 5 bases outside the gene matches. Germline V gene data show CDR1 as SNHLY and CDR2 as FYNNEI. The CDR3 is 15 amino acids. The CDR3 sequence: CASRQGDLAKNIQYF. CDR3 DNA: TGTGCCAGCAGGCAGGGGGATCTAGCCAAAAACATTCAGTACTTC.

This sequence joins TRBV19 and TRBJ2-1; TRBD2 matches at 10 bases. Germline-derived CDR1 and CDR2 are LNHDA and SQIVND (reference sequence). J gave up 1 base and V 5 bases, and 8 bases lay outside the gene matches. There are 17 residues in the CDR3. This CDR3 reads CASSGLAGAGSYNEQFF. The CDR3 DNA follows: TGTGCCAGTAGTGGGCTAGCGGGAGCGGGGTCCTACAATGAGCAGTTCTTC.

The gene calls are TRBV4-1 and TRBJ2-2; 8 bases fit TRBD2. Per germline, CDR1 MGHRA and CDR2 YSYEKL. The V segment lost 1 base and the J segment 6 bases; nucleotides outside the gene matches: 7. The CDR3 sequence is 16 residues long. DNA for the CDR3: TGCGCCAGCAGCCAAGCGGGGGGGTTGTACGCCGGGGAGCTGTTTTTT. Protein sequence: CASSQAGGLYAGELFF.

This clone appeared a few times. The chain uses TRBV6-2 or TRBV6-3 and TRBJ1-2, with D possibly matching TRBD1 (6 bases). V was cut by 5 bases and J by 0 bases, with 16 bases left in between. CDR1 and CDR2 from the germline V gene are MNHEY and SVGEGT. The CDR3 has 16 residues. The CDR3 reads CASSTGTTPANYGYTF. The CDR3 nucleotides read TGTGCCAGCAGTACAGGGACAACGCCGGCTAACTATGGCTACACCTTC.

The chain recombines TRBV5-6 with TRBJ2-7, with 10 nucleotides matching TRBD1. Germline assignment: CDR1 SGHDT and CDR2 YYEEEE. V lost 4 bases, J lost 5 bases, and 3 bases stayed unmatched. The length of the CDR3 is 13 residues. In DNA, the CDR3 is TGTGCCAGCAGCCGGGACAGGGGCGACGAGCAGTACTTC. Protein: CASSRDRGDEQYF.

The chain has TRBV19 and TRBJ1-1, with D unclear. The CDR3 covers 14 residues. The V end lost 3 bases, the J end lost 2 bases, and 10 bases lay between the germline ends. Germline V gene lookup returns CDR1 LNHDA and CDR2 SQIVND (reference sequence). The CDR3 loop is CASSIGLANTEAFF. Written as DNA, the CDR3 is TGTGCCAGTAGTATCGGGTTGGCAAACACTGAAGCTTTCTTT.

This sequence joins TRBV7-9 and TRBJ2-7; TRBD1 is a possible D gene (6 bases). With 6 bases removed from V and 2 bases from J, the gap between germline ends came to 14 bases. The germline CDR1 and CDR2 sequences are SEHNR and FQNEAQ (reference sequence). This CDR3 is 14 amino acids long. The CDR3 DNA follows: TGTGCCAGCAGAAGTACAGGGAGAGCCTACGAGCAGTACTTC. Protein product: CASRSTGRAYEQYF.

The sample holds many counts of this clone. The chain combines TRBV4-1 with TRBJ2-1; 15 bases line up with TRBD2. Germline-derived CDR1 and CDR2 are MGHRA and YSYEKL. This CDR3 contains 19 residues. With V trimmed by 1 base and J by 1 base, 5 bases remained unmatched. The CDR3 spells CASSQGRTSGGASYNEQFF. The CDR3 DNA is TGCGCCAGCAGCCAAGGCAGGACTAGCGGGGGGGCGTCCTACAATGAGCAGTTCTTC.

The rearrangement links TRBV19 to TRBJ1-2; D unclear. V lost 7 bases and J lost 1, with 19 bases in between. Germline assignment: CDR1 LNHDA and CDR2 SQIVND (reference sequence). This CDR3 has 16 residues. Written as DNA, the CDR3 is TGTGCCAGTACCACTACGTTTGGTCTTCTTAACTATGGCTACACCTTC. It codes for CASTTTFGLLNYGYTF.

The rearrangement links TRBV9 to TRBJ1-1, with D maybe TRBD1 (5 bases). Deletions cut 2 bases from V and 4 bases from J, with 12 bases between. CDR3 length: 14 amino acids. Germline CDR1 is SGDLS and CDR2 is YYNGEE. The DNA for the CDR3 is TGTGCCAGCAGCGTGGGGACTCATGTCACTGAAGCTTTCTTT. Translated, it gives CASSVGTHVTEAFF.

The chain uses TRBV6-5 and TRBJ2-5, with 10 positions matching TRBD2. The CDR3 loop spans 16 amino acids. The V gene end was trimmed by 4 bases and the J gene end by 5 bases; junction bases not matched to a gene: 10. The germline gives CDR1 MNHEY, CDR2 SVGAGI. The CDR3 loop reads CASSSKRGGFLETQYF. In nucleotides, the CDR3 is TGTGCCAGCAGTTCTAAGCGGGGGGGCTTTTTGGAGACCCAGTACTTC.